A selection of T cell receptor beta chains follows, all from one sample in a study of blood T cell repertoires in COVID-19. Only in-frame clones appear in the TCRdb table, and some are missing; sequencing was by immunoSEQ multiplex PCR. The table lists roughly 110,000 clones, roughly 79% of them singletons, with about 10% in the top ten. The sample comprised peripheral blood. Every receptor here comes from a human donor in a cohort sampled during active COVID-19. The CDR3 runs from the conserved cysteine through the conserved F or W. D genes are given only for firm matches.

D gene: .
V gene: TRBV6-5
J gene: TRBJ1-2
CDR3 DNA: TGTGCCAGCAGCCCCGACAGGAGTTCTCTCTATGGCTACACCTTC
CDR3 protein: CASSPDRSSLYGYTF

D gene: TRBD2
V gene: TRBV4-1
J gene: TRBJ2-7
CDR3 DNA: TGCGCCAGCAGCCACGGGACTAGCGGGTTATCCTACGAGCAGTACTTC
CDR3 protein: CASSHGTSGLSYEQYF

D gene: TRBD1
V gene: TRBV6-5
J gene: TRBJ1-1
CDR3 DNA: TGTGCCAGCAGTAGGGGGACAGACGGAGAAGCTTTCTTT
CDR3 protein: CASSRGTDGEAFF

D gene: TRBD2
V gene: TRBV6-5
J gene: TRBJ2-3
CDR3 DNA: TGTGCCAGCAGCACTAGCGGGGTCACAGATACGCAGTATTTT
CDR3 protein: CASSTSGVTDTQYF

D gene: TRBD2
V gene: TRBV6-2/TRBV6-3
J gene: TRBJ2-2
CDR3 DNA: TGTGCCAGCAGTCGTCTTGGCGGGAGTTTTTCCACCGGGGAGCTGTTTTTT
CDR3 protein: CASSRLGGSFSTGELFF

D gene: TRBD2
V gene: TRBV27
J gene: TRBJ2-7
CDR3 DNA: TGTGCCAGCAGTTTAGTAGCGGGAGGGATATACGAGCAGTACTTC
CDR3 protein: CASSLVAGGIYEQYF

D gene: .
V gene: TRBV27
J gene: TRBJ2-7
CDR3 DNA: TGTGCCAGCAGTTCCGCGGGATCTGACTACGAGCAGTACTTC
CDR3 protein: CASSSAGSDYEQYF

D gene: .
V gene: TRBV9
J gene: TRBJ2-1
CDR3 DNA: TGTGCCAGCAGCTCCCGACAGTACAATGAGCAGTTCTTC
CDR3 protein: CASSSRQYNEQFF

D gene: .
V gene: TRBV3-1/TRBV3-2
J gene: TRBJ1-5
CDR3 DNA: TGTGCCAGCAGCCCGACAGGCAATCAGCCCCAGCATTTT
CDR3 protein: CASSPTGNQPQHF

D gene: TRBD2
V gene: TRBV28
J gene: TRBJ2-1
CDR3 DNA: TGTGCCAGCAGTTTCCGAGCGGGGATTTACAATGAGCAGTTCTTC
CDR3 protein: CASSFRAGIYNEQFF

D gene: .
V gene: TRBV5-8
J gene: TRBJ1-5
CDR3 DNA: TGTGCCAGCAGTTCAGGACAGACTGGCAATCAGCCCCAGCATTTT
CDR3 protein: CASSSGQTGNQPQHF

D gene: TRBD2
V gene: TRBV7-9
J gene: TRBJ2-3
CDR3 DNA: TGTGCCAGCACCCCCGGGCAGCGGGGGGTCGGCACAGATACGCAGTATTTT
CDR3 protein: CASTPGQRGVGTDTQYF

D gene: .
V gene: TRBV6-2/TRBV6-3
J gene: TRBJ2-6
CDR3 DNA: TGTGCCAGCAGTACGGCGGGGTTCGACTCTGGGGCCAACGTCCTGACTTTC
CDR3 protein: CASSTAGFDSGANVLTF

D gene: TRBD1
V gene: TRBV6-6
J gene: TRBJ2-7
CDR3 DNA: TGTGCCAGCAGTTACCCTTCCGGGGACAGGGGGCTCGAGCAGTACTTC
CDR3 protein: CASSYPSGDRGLEQYF